The 3 T cell receptor beta chains presented below share a single source sample, sequenced in a study of control samples from healthy donors and cancer patients. Profiling relied on immunoSEQ multiplex PCR, and the TCRdb table lists in-frame clones only, not all of them. The sample holds 110,000 or so clones, about 86% seen once. The sample comprised blood. Receptors originate from a man aged 30-40 years in good health.

The J gene is TRBJ2-1, the V gene TRBV7-3, with 7 bases that match TRBD1. The CDR3 is made up of 15 amino acids. CDR1 is SGHTA, CDR2 FQGTGA, per germline. J lost 1 base, V lost 5 bases, and 5 bases had no gene match. Here the CDR3 reads CASSTRQGSYNEQFF. As DNA, the CDR3 is TGTGCCAGCAGCACCCGACAGGGTTCCTACAATGAGCAGTTCTTC.

The V gene is TRBV2, the J gene TRBJ2-2, with TRBD2 as a possible D gene (6 bases). The CDR3 runs to 13 residues. The V gene lost 4 bases and the J gene lost 5 bases, with 8 bases spanning the gap. Germline V CDR1 and CDR2: SNHLY, FYNNEI. The CDR3 loop reads CASSGTTTGELFF. CDR3 sequence (DNA): TGTGCCAGCAGTGGGACTACAACCGGGGAGCTGTTTTTT.

This clone has a handful of counts. The rearrangement links TRBV11-2 to TRBJ1-6; perhaps TRBD1 as D (5 bases). V lost 5 bases and J lost 5, with 10 bases in between. Per the germline V gene, CDR1 is SGHAT and CDR2 is FQNNGV. The CDR3 has 14 residues. This CDR3 reads CASSLRQHNSPLHF. CDR3 nucleotides: TGTGCCAGCAGCCTAAGACAGCATAATTCACCCCTCCACTTT.